This T cell receptor beta chain emerged from a study of cytomegalovirus exposure and HLA in healthy donors. CDR1 SGHVS and CDR2 FNYEAQ come from the germline V gene. The CDR3 runs 14 residues. V trimming: 5 bases; J trimming: 2 bases; junction bases outside the gene matches: 5. The PCR employed 60 Vbeta primers together with 13 Jbeta primers. The repertoire was sequenced with immunoSEQ multiplex PCR; TCRdb's copy has only in-frame clones and lacks some. The table has under 150,000 clones, around four fifths seen once. Study results and caveats: Within the data, a cluster of highly shared sequence variants was likely a sequencing artifact.

This clone was picked up a small number of times. Its matching antigen is unknown. This chain uses TRBV7-6 with TRBJ2-7; 8 bases are shared with TRBD2. The receptor's source is a woman aged 50 to 60 in good health and CMV-seropositive. The sequencing sample was made of PBMCs. CDR3 in DNA: TGTGCCAGCAGCCGGGCAGCGGGAGCCTACGAGCAGTACTTC. Translating gives CASSRAAGAYEQYF.